Given below is one T cell receptor (beta chain) in context. In the authors' workflow: Reference gene primer amplification gave nucleated cell count estimates. Profiling relied on immunoSEQ multiplex PCR, and the TCRdb table lists in-frame clones only, not all of them. V, J and clone size derive from that table, while D and trimming were established from the DNA sequence. The sample lists approximately 190,000 clones; 70% to 90% were seen once. These data belong to a study of blood T cell repertoires in COVID-19. Study as a whole: In each case, the material was cDNA or gDNA derived from T cells, B-cell-depleted T cells, or PBMCs.

This sequence originates from a man between 60 and 75 years old with active or convalescent COVID-19. Material: peripheral blood.

In DNA, the CDR3 is TGCACCAGCAGCCAAGACGACAGGCGGGACAGGGAGAATCAGCCCCAGCATTTT. This translates into CTSSQDDRRDRENQPQHF. This chain uses TRBV1 with TRBJ1-5; TRBD1 is taken as the D call from the table, unchecked against the DNA. TRBV1 is recorded as a pseudogene. The CDR3 covers 18 residues.